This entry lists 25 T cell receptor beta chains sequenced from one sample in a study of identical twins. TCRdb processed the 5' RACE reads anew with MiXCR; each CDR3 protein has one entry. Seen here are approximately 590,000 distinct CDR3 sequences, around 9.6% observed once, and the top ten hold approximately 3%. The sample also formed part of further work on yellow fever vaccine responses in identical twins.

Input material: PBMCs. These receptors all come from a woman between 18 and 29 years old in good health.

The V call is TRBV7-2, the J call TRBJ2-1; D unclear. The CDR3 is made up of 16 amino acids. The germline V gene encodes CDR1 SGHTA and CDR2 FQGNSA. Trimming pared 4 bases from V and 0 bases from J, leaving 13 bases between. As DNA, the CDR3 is TGTGCCAGCAGCTCAGAACCGGCGAGCTCCTACAATGAGCAGTTCTTC. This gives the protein CASSSEPASSYNEQFF.

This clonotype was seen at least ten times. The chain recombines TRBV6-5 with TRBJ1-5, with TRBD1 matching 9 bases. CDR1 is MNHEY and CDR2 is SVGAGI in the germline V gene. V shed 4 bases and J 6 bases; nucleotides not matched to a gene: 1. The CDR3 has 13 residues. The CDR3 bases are TGTGCCAGCAGTTCGACAGGGGGTCAGCCCCAGCATTTT. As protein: CASSSTGGQPQHF.

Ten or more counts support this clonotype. The CDR3 loop is CASSLEGMGGNYGYTF. CDR3 bases: TGTGCCAGCAGCTTAGAAGGGATGGGGGGGAACTATGGCTACACCTTC. V gene TRBV7-2 combines with J gene TRBJ1-2; D is possibly TRBD1 (5 bases). The length of the CDR3 is 16 residues. V lost 1 base to trimming and J lost 2 bases, with 14 bases between them. Germline-derived CDR1 and CDR2 are SGHTA and FQGNSA.

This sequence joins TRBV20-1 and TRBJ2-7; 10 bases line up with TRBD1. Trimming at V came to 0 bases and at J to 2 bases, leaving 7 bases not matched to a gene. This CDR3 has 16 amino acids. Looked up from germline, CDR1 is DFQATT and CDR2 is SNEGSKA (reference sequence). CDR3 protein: CSARDPGTGVPYEQYF. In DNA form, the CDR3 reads TGCAGTGCTAGAGATCCCGGGACAGGGGTCCCCTACGAGCAGTACTTC.

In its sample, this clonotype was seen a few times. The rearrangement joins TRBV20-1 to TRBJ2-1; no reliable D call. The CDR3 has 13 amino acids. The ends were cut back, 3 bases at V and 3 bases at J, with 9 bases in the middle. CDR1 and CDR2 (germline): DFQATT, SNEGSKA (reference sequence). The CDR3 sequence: CSASGGGYNEQFF. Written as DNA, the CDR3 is TGCAGTGCTAGTGGTGGCGGCTACAATGAGCAGTTCTTC.

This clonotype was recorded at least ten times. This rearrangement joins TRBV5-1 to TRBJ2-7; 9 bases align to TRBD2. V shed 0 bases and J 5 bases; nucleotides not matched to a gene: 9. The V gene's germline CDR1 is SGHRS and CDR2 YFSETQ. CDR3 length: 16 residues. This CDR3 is CASSLVPRGGRDEQYF. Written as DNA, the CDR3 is TGCGCCAGCAGCTTGGTCCCGCGGGGGGGCCGGGACGAGCAGTACTTC.

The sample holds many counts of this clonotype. CDR3 nucleotide sequence: TGCAGTGCTAGAGTCGGCAGGGATTTCTACGAGCAGTACTTC. Translating gives CSARVGRDFYEQYF. J is TRBJ2-7 and V is TRBV20-1; perhaps TRBD1 as D (5 bases). The CDR3 length is 14 residues. Trimming pared 1 base from V and 3 bases from J, leaving 13 bases between. Germline assignment: CDR1 DFQATT and CDR2 SNEGSKA (reference sequence).

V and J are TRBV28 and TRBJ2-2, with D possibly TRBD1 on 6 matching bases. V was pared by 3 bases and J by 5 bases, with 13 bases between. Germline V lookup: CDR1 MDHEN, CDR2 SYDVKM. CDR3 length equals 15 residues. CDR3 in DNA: TGTGCCAGCAGTTTCAACAGGGCCCTTACCGGGGAGCTGTTTTTT. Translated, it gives CASSFNRALTGELFF.

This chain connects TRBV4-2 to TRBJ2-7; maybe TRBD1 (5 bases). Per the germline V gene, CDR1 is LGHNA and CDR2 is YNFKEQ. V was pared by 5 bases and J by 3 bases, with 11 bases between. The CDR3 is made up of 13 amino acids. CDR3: CASSSGHLYEQYF. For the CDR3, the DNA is TGTGCCAGCAGCTCAGGACACCTCTACGAGCAGTACTTC.

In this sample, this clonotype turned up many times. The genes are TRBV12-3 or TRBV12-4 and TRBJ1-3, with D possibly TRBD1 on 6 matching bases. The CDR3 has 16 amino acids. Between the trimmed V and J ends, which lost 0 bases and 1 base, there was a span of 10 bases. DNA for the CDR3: TGTGCCAGCAGTTTAGCGGGGGCGGATTCTGGAAACACCATATATTTT. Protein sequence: CASSLAGADSGNTIYF.

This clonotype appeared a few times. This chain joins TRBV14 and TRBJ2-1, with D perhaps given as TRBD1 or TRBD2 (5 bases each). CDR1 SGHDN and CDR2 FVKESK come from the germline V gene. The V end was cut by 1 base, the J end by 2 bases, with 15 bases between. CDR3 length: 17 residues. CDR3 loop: CASSQGREGVAYNEQFF. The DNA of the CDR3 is TGTGCCAGCAGCCAAGGCCGGGAAGGGGTAGCCTACAATGAGCAGTTCTTC.

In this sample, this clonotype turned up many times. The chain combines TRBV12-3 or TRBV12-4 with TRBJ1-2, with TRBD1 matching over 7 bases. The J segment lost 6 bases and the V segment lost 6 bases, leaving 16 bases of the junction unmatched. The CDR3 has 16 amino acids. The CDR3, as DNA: TGTGCCAGCAGCTCCTCGGAGACAGGGAACGTGGATGGCTACACCTTC. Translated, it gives CASSSSETGNVDGYTF.

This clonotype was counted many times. CDR3 sequence reads: CASSWGIAGASDTQYF. The CDR3 nucleotides are TGCGCCAGCAGCTGGGGGATAGCGGGAGCATCAGATACGCAGTATTTT. The chain is built from TRBV5-1 and TRBJ2-3; 9 nucleotides line up with TRBD2. The V gene's germline CDR1 is SGHRS and CDR2 YFSETQ. The CDR3 is 16 amino acids. The V gene end was trimmed by 3 bases and the J gene end by 4 bases; junction bases not matched to a gene: 9.

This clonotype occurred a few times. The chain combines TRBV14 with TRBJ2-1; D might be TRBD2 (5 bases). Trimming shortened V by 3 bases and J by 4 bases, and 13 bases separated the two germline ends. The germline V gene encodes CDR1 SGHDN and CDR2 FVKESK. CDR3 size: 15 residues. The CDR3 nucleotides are TGTGCCAGCAGCCAGTTTCTAGGACTGTACAATGAGCAGTTCTTC. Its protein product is CASSQFLGLYNEQFF.

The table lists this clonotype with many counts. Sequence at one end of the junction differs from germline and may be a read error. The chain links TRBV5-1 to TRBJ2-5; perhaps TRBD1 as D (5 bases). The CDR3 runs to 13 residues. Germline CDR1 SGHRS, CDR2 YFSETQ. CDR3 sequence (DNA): TGTGCCAGCAGCTTGGCAGGGTTGGAGACCCAGTACTTC. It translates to CASSLAGLETQYF.

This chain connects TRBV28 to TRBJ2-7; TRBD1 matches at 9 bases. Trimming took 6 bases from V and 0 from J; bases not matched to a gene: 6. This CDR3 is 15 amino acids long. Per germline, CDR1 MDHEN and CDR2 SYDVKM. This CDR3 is CASRGQGFSSYEQYF. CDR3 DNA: TGTGCCAGCAGGGGACAGGGCTTCTCCTCCTACGAGCAGTACTTC. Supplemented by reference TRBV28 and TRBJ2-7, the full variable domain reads DVKVTQSSRYLVKRTGEKVFLECVQDMDHENMFWYRQDPGLGLRLIYFSYDVKMKEKGDIPEGYSVSREKKERFSLILESASTNQTSMYLCASRGQGFSSYEQYFGPGTRLTVT.

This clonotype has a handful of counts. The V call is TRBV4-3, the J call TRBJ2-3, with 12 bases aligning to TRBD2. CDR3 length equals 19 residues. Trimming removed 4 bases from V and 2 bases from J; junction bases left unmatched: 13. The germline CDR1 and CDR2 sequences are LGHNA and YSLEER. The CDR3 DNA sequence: TGCGCCAGCAGCCCAGGGGGGGCTAGCGGGAGGGCCATCACAGATACGCAGTATTTT. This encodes CASSPGGASGRAITDTQYF.

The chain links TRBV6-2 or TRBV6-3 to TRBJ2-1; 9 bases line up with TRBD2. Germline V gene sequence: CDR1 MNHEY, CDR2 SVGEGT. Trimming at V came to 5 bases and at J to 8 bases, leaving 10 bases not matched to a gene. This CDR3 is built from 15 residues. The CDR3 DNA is TGTGCCAGCAGTCTCGCAGGGACTAGCTTCGATGAGCAGTTCTTC. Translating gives CASSLAGTSFDEQFF.

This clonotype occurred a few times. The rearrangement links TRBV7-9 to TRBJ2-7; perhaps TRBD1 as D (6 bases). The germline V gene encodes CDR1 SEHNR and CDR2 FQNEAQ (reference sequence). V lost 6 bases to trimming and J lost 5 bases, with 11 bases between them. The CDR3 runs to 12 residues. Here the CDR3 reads CASSSKGDEQYF. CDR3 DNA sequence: TGTGCCAGCAGTTCTAAGGGGGACGAGCAGTACTTC.

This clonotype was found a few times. This CDR3 reads CAISGRADPSTDTQYF. CDR3 in DNA: TGTGCCATCAGTGGTCGGGCGGACCCTAGCACAGATACGCAGTATTTT. This chain joins TRBV10-3 and TRBJ2-3; D ambiguous. This CDR3 is built from 16 residues. CDR1 and CDR2 (germline): ENHRY, SYGVKD. V gave up 4 bases and J gave up 0 bases, with 14 bases separating them.

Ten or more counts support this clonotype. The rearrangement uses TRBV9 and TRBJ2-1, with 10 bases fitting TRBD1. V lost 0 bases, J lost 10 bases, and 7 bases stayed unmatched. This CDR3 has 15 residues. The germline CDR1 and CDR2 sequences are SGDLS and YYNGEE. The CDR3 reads CASSVAGDRGKEQFF. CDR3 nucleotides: TGTGCCAGCAGCGTAGCTGGGGACAGGGGTAAAGAGCAGTTCTTC.

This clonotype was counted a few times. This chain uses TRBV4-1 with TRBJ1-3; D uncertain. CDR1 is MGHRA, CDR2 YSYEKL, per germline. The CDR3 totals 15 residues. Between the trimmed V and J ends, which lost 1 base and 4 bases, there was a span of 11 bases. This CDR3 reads CASSQVALPGNTIYF. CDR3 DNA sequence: TGCGCCAGCAGCCAAGTGGCGCTGCCCGGAAACACCATATATTTT.

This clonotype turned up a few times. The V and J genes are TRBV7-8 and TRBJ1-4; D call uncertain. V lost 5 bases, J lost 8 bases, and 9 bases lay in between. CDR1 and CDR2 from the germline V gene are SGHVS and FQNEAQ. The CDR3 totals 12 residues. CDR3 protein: CASSRGYEKLFF. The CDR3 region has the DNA TGTGCCAGCAGCCGGGGTTACGAAAAACTGTTTTTT.

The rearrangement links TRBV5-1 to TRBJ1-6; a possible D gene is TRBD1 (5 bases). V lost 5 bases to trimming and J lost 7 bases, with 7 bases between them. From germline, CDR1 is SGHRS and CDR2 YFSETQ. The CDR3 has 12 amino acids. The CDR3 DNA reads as TGCGCCAGCAGAGGGGAGAATTCACCCCTCCACTTT. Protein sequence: CASRGENSPLHF.

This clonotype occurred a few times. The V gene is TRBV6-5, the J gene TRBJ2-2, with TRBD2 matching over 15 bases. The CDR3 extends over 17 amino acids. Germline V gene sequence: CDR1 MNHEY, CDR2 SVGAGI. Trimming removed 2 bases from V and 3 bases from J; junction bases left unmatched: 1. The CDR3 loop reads CASSYRTSGRDTGELFF. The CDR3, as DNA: TGTGCCAGCAGTTACCGGACTAGCGGGAGGGACACCGGGGAGCTGTTTTTT.